The clone carrying this T cell receptor beta chain was observed at least ten times. No antigen is known for it. The TCRbeta library was prepared with unique molecular identifiers. From the PCR reads, TCRdb called clonotypes with MiXCR, one entry per CDR3 protein. The table shows some 300,000 distinct CDR3 sequences, with about a tenth occurring only once. These data originate in a study of T-cell reconstitution after alpha-beta-depleted transplantation in children. The study, taken as a whole, reports: The main origin of T-cell counts and diversity one year after transplant was newly produced T cells.

Germline-derived CDR1 and CDR2 are SNHLY and FYNNEI. V trimming: 8 bases; J trimming: 5 bases; junction bases outside the gene matches: 5. This CDR3 spans 13 amino acids. The source was PBMCs, collected before TCRalphabeta/CD19-depleted stem cell transplant. The genes are TRBV2 and TRBJ1-5, with 8 positions matching TRBD1. This clonotype was obtained from a boy under two years old with acute myeloid leukemia, due to receive a stem cell transplant. Here the CDR3 DNA reads TGTGCCAGCGGAGACAGGGGCGATCAGCCCCAGCATTTT. This translates into CASGDRGDQPQHF. The variable domain in full, with the rest retrieved from reference TRBV2 and TRBJ1-5, is EPEVTQTPSHQVTQMGQEVILRCVPISNHLYFYWYRQILGQKVEFLVSFYNNEISEKSEIFDDQFSVERPDGSNFTLKIRSTKLEDSAMYFCASGDRGDQPQHFGDGTRLSIL.